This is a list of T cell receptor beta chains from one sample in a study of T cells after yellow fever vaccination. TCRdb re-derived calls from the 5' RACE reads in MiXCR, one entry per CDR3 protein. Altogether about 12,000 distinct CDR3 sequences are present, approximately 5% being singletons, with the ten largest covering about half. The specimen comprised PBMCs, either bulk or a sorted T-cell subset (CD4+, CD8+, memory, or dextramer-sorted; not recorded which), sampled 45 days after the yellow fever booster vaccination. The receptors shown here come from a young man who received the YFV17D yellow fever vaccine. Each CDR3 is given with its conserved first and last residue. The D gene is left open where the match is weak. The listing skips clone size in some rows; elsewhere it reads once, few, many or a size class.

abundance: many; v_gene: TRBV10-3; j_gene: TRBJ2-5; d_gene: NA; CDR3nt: TGTGCCATCAGAATGGGCCGACAAGAGACCCAGTACTTC; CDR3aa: CAIRMGRQETQYF
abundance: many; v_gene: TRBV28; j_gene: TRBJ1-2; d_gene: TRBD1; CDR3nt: TGTGCCAGCAGTCATGGGACAGGGCTTGGCTACACCTTC; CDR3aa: CASSHGTGLGYTF
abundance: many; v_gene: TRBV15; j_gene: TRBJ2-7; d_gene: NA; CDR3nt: TGTGCCACCAGCCTAAATGAGGAGCAGTACTTC; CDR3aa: CATSLNEEQYF
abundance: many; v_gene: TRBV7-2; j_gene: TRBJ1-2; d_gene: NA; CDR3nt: TGTGCCAGCAGGGATGCGGGCGTCTATGGCTACACCTTC; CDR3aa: CASRDAGVYGYTF
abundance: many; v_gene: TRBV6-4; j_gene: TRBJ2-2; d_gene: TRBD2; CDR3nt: TGTGCCAGCAGTGTGGGACTAGCGGGAAACACCGGGGAGCTGTTTTTT; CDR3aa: CASSVGLAGNTGELFF
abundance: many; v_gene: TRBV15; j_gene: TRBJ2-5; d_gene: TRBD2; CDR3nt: TGTGCCACCAGCAGAGGAACCCTAGCGGGTTCTGAGACCCAGTACTTC; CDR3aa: CATSRGTLAGSETQYF
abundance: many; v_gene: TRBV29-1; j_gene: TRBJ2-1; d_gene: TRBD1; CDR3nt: TGCAGCGTTCGGACAGGGATATACAATGAGCAGTTCTTC; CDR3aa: CSVRTGIYNEQFF
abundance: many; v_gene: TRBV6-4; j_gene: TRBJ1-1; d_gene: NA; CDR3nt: TGTGCCAGCAGAGAGGGCACTGAAGCTTTCTTT; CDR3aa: CASREGTEAFF
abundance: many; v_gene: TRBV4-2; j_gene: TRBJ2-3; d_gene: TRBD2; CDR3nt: TGTGCCAGCAGCCAAGACCTCGGGACTATAACAGATACGCAGTATTTT; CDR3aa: CASSQDLGTITDTQYF
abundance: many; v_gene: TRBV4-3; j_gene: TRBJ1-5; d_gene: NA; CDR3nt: TGCGCCAGCAGCCCGACCATGGGCGATCTGCCCCAGCATTTT; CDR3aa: CASSPTMGDLPQHF
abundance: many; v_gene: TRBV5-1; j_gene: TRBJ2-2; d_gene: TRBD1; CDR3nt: TGCGCCAGCAGCTTGGAAGGGACAGGGGTGTCCGGGGAGCTGTTTTTT; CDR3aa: CASSLEGTGVSGELFF
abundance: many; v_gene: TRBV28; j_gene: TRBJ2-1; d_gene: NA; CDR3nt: TGTGCCAGCAGTTTATCCGGCGTTTTTGAGTCCTTCTCCTACAATGAGCAGTTCTTC; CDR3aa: CASSLSGVFESFSYNEQFF
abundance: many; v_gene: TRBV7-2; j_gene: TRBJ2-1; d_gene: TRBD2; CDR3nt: TGTGCCAGCAGCCTAGGGGAAGCGGGAGGGGCGTTCTTC; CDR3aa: CASSLGEAGGAFF
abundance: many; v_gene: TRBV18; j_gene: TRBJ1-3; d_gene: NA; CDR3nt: TGTGCCAGCTCCGACAGCTCTGGAAACACCATATATTTT; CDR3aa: CASSDSSGNTIYF
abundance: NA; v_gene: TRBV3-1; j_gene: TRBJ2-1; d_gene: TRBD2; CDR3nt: TGTACCAGCAGTTTAACCCGACTAGCGGGATACTCCTACAATGAGCAGTTCTTC; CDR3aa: CTSSLTRLAGYSYNEQFF
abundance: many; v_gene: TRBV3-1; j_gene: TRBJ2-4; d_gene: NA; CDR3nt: TGTGCCAGCAGCCAAGAACCAAGGGGCGGCGGCATTCAGTACTTC; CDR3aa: CASSQEPRGGGIQYF
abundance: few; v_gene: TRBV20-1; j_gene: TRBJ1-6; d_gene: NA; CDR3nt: TGCAGTGCTCCGACAGCTAGCTCCTATAATTCACCCCTCCACTTT; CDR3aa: CSAPTASSYNSPLHF
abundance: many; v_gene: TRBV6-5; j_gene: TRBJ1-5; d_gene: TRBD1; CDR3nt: TGTGCCAGCAGTTACGGACAGGGTCCCCAGCCCCAGCATTTT; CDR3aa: CASSYGQGPQPQHF
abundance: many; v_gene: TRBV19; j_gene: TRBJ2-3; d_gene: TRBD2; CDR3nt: TGTGCCAGTAGTACGAGGACTAGCGGGACGGCAGATACGCAGTATTTT; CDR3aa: CASSTRTSGTADTQYF
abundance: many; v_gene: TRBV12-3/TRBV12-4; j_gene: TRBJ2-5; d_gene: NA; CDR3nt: TGTGCCAGCAGTTTCTTCCCGCCACGGACCCAAGAGACCCAGTACTTC; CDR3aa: CASSFFPPRTQETQYF
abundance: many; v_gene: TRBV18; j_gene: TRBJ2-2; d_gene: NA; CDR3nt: TGTGCCAGCTCACCATTCCAGGGAGGGAACACCGGGGAGCTGTTTTTT; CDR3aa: CASSPFQGGNTGELFF
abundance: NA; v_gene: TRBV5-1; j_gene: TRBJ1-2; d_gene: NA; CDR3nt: TGCGCCAGCAGCTTCACGCAGACTAACTATGGCTACACCTTC; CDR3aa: CASSFTQTNYGYTF
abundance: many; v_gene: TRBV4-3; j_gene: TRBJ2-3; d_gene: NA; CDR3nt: TGCGCCAGCAGCCGCTTAGAGGGACCGGGTGCAGATACGCAGTATTTT; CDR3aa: CASSRLEGPGADTQYF
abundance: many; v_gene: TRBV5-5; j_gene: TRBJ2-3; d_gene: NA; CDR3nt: TGTGCCAGCAGCTTGGCGGTTTCAGGGGGGGCCTTTGGACATACGCAGTATTTT; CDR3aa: CASSLAVSGGAFGHTQYF
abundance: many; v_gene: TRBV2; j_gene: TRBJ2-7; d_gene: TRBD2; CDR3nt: TGTGCCAGCCAAATAGGACTAGCGGGAGGGCCCGTCAACTACGAGCAGTACTTC; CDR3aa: CASQIGLAGGPVNYEQYF
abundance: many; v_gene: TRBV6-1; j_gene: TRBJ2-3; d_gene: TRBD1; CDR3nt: TGTGCCAGCAGTCCATGGGACAGGGCCTCAGGTACGCAGTATTTT; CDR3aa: CASSPWDRASGTQYF
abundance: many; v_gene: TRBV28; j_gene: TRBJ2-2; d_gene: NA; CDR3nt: TGTGCCAGCAGTTTCTCAGGGAACACCGGGGAGCTGTTTTTT; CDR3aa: CASSFSGNTGELFF
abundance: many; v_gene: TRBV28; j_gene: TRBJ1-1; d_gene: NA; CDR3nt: TGTGCCAGCGGGAGGGGGGCGCTTACTGAAGCTTTCTTT; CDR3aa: CASGRGALTEAFF
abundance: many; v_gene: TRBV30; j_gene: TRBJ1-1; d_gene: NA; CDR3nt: TGTGCCTGGAGTGTGGATAATTGGGTGACTGAAGCTTTCTTT; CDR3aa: CAWSVDNWVTEAFF
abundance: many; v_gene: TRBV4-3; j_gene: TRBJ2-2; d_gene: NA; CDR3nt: TGCGCCAGCAGCCAATCCTGGACTCGCCTCACCGGGGAGCTGTTTTTT; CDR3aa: CASSQSWTRLTGELFF
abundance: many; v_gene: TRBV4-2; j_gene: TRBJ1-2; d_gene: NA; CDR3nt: TGTGCCAGCAGCCAGGAGGGAGTAAACTATGGCTACACCTTC; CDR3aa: CASSQEGVNYGYTF
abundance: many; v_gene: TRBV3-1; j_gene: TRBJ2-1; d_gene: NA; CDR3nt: TGTGCCAGCAGCCAAAGTTTAAATTTCAATGAGCAGTTCTTC; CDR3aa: CASSQSLNFNEQFF